What follows describes a single T cell receptor beta chain. The antigen is not known. This CDR3 comprises 12 residues. The V end was cut by 7 bases, the J end by 5 bases, with 11 bases between. Per the germline V gene, CDR1 is MNHNY and CDR2 is SVGAGI (reference sequence). This sample is part of a study of shared clonotypes between healthy human individuals. Findings of the study overall: A handful of donors held about 5% of naive CD4 clonotypes in common.

Donors were healthy HIV-negative adults without recently reported acute infections or vaccinations. Into CD45RA+ naive and CD45RA-negative memory subsets, the CD4+ cells were split. Method: immunoSEQ multiplex PCR; TCRdb's copy keeps in-frame clones and lacks some. The sample lists about 1 million clones; more than 60% were seen once. This chain joins TRBV6-6 and TRBJ1-2, with unresolved D. The TCR sequence derives from a man younger than 35 in good health. The source material was memory CD4+ T cells sorted from blood. Indicated subset: CD45RA-negative fraction. DNA of the CDR3: TGTGCCAGCATTTCGCAGCAATATGGCTACACCTTC. It encodes CASISQQYGYTF.